Each of the 2 T cell receptor beta chains below was sequenced from the same sample in a study of radiotherapy plus CTLA-4 blockade in lung cancer. Method: immunoSEQ multiplex PCR; TCRdb's copy keeps in-frame clones and lacks some. The sample has 55,000 to 85,000 clones, around 76% seen once. The sample in question was peripheral blood, obtained from a patient treated with radiotherapy plus ipilimumab. The receptors here all came from a human donor with non-small cell lung cancer whose response to radiotherapy plus ipilimumab could not be evaluated. Some clones in this sample may be carry-over from other donors' samples.

The CDR3 loop reads CASSDSNWSSYNSPLHF. The CDR3 DNA is TGTGCCAGCAGTGACTCGAATTGGAGCTCCTATAATTCACCCCTCCACTTT. V usage is TRBV6-4 and J usage is TRBJ1-6, with unresolved D. V was clipped by 0 bases and J by 0 bases, with 9 bases between them. The CDR3 runs to 17 residues. In germline, CDR1 is MRHNA, CDR2 SNTAGT.

This clone is termed medium-sized. The chain carries TRBV7-3 and TRBJ1-1; D is uncertain. Germline assignment: CDR1 SGHTA and CDR2 FQGTGA. There are 12 residues in the CDR3. Trimming took 4 bases from V and 4 from J, leaving 7 bases between them. Written as DNA, the CDR3 is TGTGCCAGCAGCTCGTCAGGCACTGAAGCTTTCTTT. Its protein product is CASSSSGTEAFF.